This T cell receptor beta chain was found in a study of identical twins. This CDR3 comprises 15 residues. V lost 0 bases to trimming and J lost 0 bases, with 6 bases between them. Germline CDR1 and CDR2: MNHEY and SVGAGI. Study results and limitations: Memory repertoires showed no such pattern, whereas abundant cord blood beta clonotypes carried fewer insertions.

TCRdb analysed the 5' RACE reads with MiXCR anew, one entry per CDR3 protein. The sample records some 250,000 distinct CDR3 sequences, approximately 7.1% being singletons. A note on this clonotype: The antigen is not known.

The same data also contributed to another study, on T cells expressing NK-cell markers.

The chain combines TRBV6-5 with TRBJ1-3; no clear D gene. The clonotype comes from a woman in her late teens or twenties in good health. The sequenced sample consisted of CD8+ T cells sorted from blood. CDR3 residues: CASSYSGSSGNTIYF. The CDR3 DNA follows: TGTGCCAGCAGTTACTCGGGGAGCTCTGGAAACACCATATATTTT.